This paragraph reports one TCR beta chain. What it binds is unknown. CDR3 length equals 14 residues. Trimming took 5 bases from V and 3 from J, leaving 11 bases between them. The germline V gene has CDR1 MNHEY and CDR2 SVGEGT. The data derive from a study of response to subunit inactivated influenza vaccine. In TCRdb, the RT-PCR reads were re-called with MiXCR into one record per CDR3 protein. This sample yields around 470,000 distinct CDR3 sequences, of which about 7.2% are seen a single time; about 12% belongs to the top ten. Study results and caveats: There was a suggestion from the authors that each seasonal influenza vaccination recruits few new T cells.

V usage is TRBV6-2 or TRBV6-3 and J usage is TRBJ1-5; tentatively, D is TRBD1 (5 bases). Specimen: PBMCs from blood, collected about 23 months after vaccination. This clonotype originated in a man between 50 and 70 years old who received an inactivated influenza vaccine. CDR3: CASSTTAYNQPQHF. CDR3 sequence (DNA): TGTGCCAGCAGTACGACAGCCTACAATCAGCCCCAGCATTTT.